This entry concerns a single TCR beta chain. Antigen: not known. The method was immunoSEQ multiplex PCR; TCRdb's version includes in-frame clones alone and lacks a portion of them. The sample lists roughly 100,000 clones, 90% occurring once. V shed 7 bases, J shed 6 bases, and the junction held 8 bases outside the gene matches. Germline CDR1 MNHNY, CDR2 SVGAGI (reference sequence). The CDR3 length is 14 residues. This sample was taken from a study of OX40 agonist ivuxolimab in advanced cancers. Study-level information: One hepatocellular carcinoma and a couple of cutaneous melanoma patients partially responded. Study-wide results and caveats: Both CD4+ and CD8+ T cell populations in blood had undergone clonal expansion by week 6 at 0.1 to 3.0 mg/kg. There were also nonresponders showing low normalized T-cell clonal expansion. What antigens the expanded peripheral T cells recognized was never established.

Sequencing used CD4+ or CD8+ T cells sorted from blood, obtained in a trial of the OX40 agonist ivuxolimab. The chain has TRBV6-6 and TRBJ2-5, with 10 bases fitting TRBD1. The sequence came from an adult with an advanced solid tumor such as melanoma, head and neck, liver or kidney cancer. CDR3 sequence reads: CASNPGQGGQTQYF. The CDR3 DNA sequence: TGTGCCAGCAATCCCGGACAGGGGGGACAGACCCAGTACTTC.